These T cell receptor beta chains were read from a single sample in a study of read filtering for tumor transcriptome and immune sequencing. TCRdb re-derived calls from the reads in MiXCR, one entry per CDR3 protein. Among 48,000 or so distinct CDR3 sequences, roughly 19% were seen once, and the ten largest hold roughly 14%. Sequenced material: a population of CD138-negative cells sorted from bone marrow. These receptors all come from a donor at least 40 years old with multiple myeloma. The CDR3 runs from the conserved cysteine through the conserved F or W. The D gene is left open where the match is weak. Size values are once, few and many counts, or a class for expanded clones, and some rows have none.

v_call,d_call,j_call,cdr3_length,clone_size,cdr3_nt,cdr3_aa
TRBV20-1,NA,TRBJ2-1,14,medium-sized,TGCAGTGCTGAGACAGTGCTTCCCTACAATGAGCAGTTCTTC,CSAETVLPYNEQFF
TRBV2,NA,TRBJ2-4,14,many,TGTGCCAGCAGGGGGGAATCTCTTACAAACATTCAGTACTTC,CASRGESLTNIQYF
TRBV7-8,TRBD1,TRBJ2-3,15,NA,TGTGCCAGCAGCCCGACAGGGCAGAGCACAGATACGCAGTATTTT,CASSPTGQSTDTQYF
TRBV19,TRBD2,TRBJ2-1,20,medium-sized,TGTGCCAGTAGCCCGCACATGAAAGTGGTAGGACTAGCGGGAGGCAATGAGCAGTTCTTC,CASSPHMKVVGLAGGNEQFF
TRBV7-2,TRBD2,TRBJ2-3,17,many,TGTGCCAGCAGCTTAGCAGGGACTAGCGGGAGCACAGATACGCAGTATTTT,CASSLAGTSGSTDTQYF
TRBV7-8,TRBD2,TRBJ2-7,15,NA,TGTGCCAGCAGCTTGGGGACTAGCGGGAGTCGCGAGCAGTACTTC,CASSLGTSGSREQYF
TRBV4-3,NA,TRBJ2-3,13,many,TGCGCCAGCAGCGACCAGGGGACAGATACGCAGTATTTT,CASSDQGTDTQYF
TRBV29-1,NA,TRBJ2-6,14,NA,TGCAGCGTTGATGAGGTCTACGGGGCCAACGTCCTGACTTTC,CSVDEVYGANVLTF
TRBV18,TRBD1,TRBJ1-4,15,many,TGTGCCAGCTCACCTCGACAGGGAAATAATGAAAAACTGTTTTTT,CASSPRQGNNEKLFF
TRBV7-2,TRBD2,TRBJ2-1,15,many,TGTGCCAGCAGCTTAGTCTTAGCGGGAGCGGGTGAGCAGTTCTTC,CASSLVLAGAGEQFF
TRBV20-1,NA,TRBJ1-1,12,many,TGCAGTGCTAGGGCGGGGAACACTGAAGCTTTCTTT,CSARAGNTEAFF
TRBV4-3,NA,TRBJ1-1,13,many,TGCGCCAGCAGCCAAGAAAAGAACACTGAAGCTTTCTTT,CASSQEKNTEAFF
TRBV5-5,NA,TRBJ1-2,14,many,TGTGCCAGCAGCTTGTGGGGGGTCGGGGATGGCTACACCTTC,CASSLWGVGDGYTF
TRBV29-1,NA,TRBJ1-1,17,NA,TGTAGCGCTGCTCGTCCCGACATGGGAGGGGGGAACACTGAAGCTTTCTTT,CSAARPDMGGGNTEAFF
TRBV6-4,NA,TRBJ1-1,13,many,TGTGCCAGCAGTTTACAGGTAAACACTGAAGCTTTCTTT,CASSLQVNTEAFF
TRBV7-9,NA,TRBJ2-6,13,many,TGTGCCACGGAAGTCTCTGGGGCCAACGTCCTGACTTTC,CATEVSGANVLTF
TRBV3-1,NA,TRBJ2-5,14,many,TGTGCCAGCAGCCCTCAAGGTGTCCAAAAGACCCAGTACTTC,CASSPQGVQKTQYF